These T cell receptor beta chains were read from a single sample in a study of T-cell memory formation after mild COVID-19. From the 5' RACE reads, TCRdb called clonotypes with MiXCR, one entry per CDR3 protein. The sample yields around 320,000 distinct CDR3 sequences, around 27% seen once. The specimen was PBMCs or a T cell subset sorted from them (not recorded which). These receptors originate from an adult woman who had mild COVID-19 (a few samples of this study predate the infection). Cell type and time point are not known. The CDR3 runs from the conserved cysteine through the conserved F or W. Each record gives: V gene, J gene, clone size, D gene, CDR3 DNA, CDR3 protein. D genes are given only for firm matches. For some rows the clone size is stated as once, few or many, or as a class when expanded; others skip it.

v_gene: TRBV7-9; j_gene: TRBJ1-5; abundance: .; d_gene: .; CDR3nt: TGTGCCAGCAGCTTAGGATCCGGGTTCAGCAATCAGCCCCAGCATTTT; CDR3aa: CASSLGSGFSNQPQHF
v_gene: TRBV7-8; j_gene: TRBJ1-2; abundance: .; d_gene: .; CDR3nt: TGTGCCAGCAGCTTACAGCCCCGTGACAGCGATAACTATGGCTACACCTTC; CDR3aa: CASSLQPRDSDNYGYTF
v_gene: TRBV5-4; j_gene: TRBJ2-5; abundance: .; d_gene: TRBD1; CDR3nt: TGTGCCAGCAGCTCGGGACAGAGGAACCTCCAAGAGACCCAGTACTTC; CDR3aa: CASSSGQRNLQETQYF
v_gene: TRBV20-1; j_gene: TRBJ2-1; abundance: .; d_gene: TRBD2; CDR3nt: TGCAGTGCTAGAGCCGAACTAGCGGGCGCCTACAATGAGCAGTTCTTC; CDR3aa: CSARAELAGAYNEQFF
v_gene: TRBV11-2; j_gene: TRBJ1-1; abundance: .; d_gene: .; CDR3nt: TGTGCCAGCAGCTTAGATTCTTTTTCAGCGGGGACATCTGAAGCTTTCTTT; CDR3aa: CASSLDSFSAGTSEAFF
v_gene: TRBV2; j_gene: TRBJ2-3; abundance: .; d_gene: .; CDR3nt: TGTGCCAGCAGACTATTGTCAGATACGCAGTATTTT; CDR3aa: CASRLLSDTQYF
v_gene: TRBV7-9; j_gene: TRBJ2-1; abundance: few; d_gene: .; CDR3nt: TGTGCCAGCAGCTTAGCCCCGATGGATGAGCAGTTCTTC; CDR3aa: CASSLAPMDEQFF
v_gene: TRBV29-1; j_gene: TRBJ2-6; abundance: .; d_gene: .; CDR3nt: TGCAGCGTCCCGACAGACTCTGGGGCCAACGTCCTGACTTTC; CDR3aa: CSVPTDSGANVLTF
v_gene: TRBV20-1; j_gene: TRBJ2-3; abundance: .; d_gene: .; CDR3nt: TGCAGTGCCAGGAACCCAAGCTCTAGCACAGATACGCAGTATTTT; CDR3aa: CSARNPSSSTDTQYF
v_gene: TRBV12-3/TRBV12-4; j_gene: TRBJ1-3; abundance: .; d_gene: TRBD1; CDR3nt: TGTGCCAGCAGCCGGACAGGACCTGGAAACACCATATATTTT; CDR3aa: CASSRTGPGNTIYF
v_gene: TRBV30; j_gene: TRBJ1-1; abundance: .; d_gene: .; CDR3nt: TGTGCCTGGATGGGTCTTGCTGAAGCTTTCTTT; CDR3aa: CAWMGLAEAFF
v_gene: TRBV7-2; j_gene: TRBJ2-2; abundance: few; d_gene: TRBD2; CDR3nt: TGTGCCAGCAGAAAACCCGGACTAGCGCAGCCCACCGGGGAGCTGTTTTTT; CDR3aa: CASRKPGLAQPTGELFF
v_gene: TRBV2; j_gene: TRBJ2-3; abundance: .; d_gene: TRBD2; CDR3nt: TGTGCCAGCAGTCTACGTGGGCGCGGGGGTACGCAGTATTTT; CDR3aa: CASSLRGRGGTQYF
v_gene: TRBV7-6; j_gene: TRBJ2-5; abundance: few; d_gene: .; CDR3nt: TGTGCCAGCAGTCAGGTTCGACGGGGGCAACAAGAGACCCAGTACTTC; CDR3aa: CASSQVRRGQQETQYF
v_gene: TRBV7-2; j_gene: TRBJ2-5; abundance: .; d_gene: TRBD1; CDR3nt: TGTGCCAGCAGCTCAAACCGGGACAGCCTATTGGCCCAGTACTTC; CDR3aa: CASSSNRDSLLAQYF
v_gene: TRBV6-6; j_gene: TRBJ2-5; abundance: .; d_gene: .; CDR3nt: TGTGCCAGCAGGCAAGGGGGGGAGCAGACCCAGTACTTC; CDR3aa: CASRQGGEQTQYF
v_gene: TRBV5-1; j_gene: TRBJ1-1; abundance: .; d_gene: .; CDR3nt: TGCGCCAGCAGCCAAGGACTTTCCTCGTGGAACACTGAAGCTTTCTTT; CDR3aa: CASSQGLSSWNTEAFF
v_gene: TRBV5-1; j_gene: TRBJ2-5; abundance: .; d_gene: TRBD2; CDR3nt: TGCGCCAGCAGCGATGCGGGAGAAGGAGAGACCCAGTACTTC; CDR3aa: CASSDAGEGETQYF
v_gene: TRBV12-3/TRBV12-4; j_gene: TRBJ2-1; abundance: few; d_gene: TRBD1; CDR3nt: TGTGCCAGCAGTTCAACAGGGGGCGAGGGACCCTACAATGAGCAGTTCTTC; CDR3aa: CASSSTGGEGPYNEQFF
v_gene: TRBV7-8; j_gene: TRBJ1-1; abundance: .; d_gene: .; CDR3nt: TGTGCCAGCAGCCCCACGGACGAAAGGGACACTGAAGCTTTCTTT; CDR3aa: CASSPTDERDTEAFF
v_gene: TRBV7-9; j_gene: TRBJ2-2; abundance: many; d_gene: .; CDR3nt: TGTGCCAGCAGCCAGACAGACACCGGGGAGCTGTTTTTT; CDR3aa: CASSQTDTGELFF
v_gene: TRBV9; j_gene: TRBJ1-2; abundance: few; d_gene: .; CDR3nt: TGTGCCAGCAGCGCCGGGACCGCATGGGGGTCATATGGCTACACCTTC; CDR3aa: CASSAGTAWGSYGYTF
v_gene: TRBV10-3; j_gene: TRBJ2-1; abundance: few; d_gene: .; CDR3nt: TGTGCCATCAGCCCCCAGGCGGGAAAAGGTTCCAATGAGCAGTTCTTC; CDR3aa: CAISPQAGKGSNEQFF
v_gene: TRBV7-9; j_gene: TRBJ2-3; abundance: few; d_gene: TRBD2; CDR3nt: TGTGCCAGCAGCACAGGACTAGCGGAAGGCACAGATACGCAGTATTTT; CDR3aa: CASSTGLAEGTDTQYF
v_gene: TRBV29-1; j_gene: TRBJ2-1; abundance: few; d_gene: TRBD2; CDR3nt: TGCAGCGTTGAGACTAGCGGGAGATCTAATGAGCAGTTCTTC; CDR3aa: CSVETSGRSNEQFF
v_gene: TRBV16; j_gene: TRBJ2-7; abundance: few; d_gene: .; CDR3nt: TGTGCCAGCAGTAGCCCTGGCTACGAGCAGTACTTC; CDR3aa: CASSSPGYEQYF
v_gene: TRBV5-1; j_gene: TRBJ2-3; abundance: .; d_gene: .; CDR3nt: TGCGCCAGCAGCCGACACTCCCAACTGCGGACAGATACGCAGTATTTT; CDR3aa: CASSRHSQLRTDTQYF
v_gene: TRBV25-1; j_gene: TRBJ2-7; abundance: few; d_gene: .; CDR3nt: TGTGCCAGCAGGAGGCAGGGAGTTTACGAGCAGTACTTC; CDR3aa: CASRRQGVYEQYF
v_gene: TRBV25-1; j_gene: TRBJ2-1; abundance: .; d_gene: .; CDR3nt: TGTGCCAGCAGGCTTGGGCCTGAGCAGTTCTTC; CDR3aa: CASRLGPEQFF
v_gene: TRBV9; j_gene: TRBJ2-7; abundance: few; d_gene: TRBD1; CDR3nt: TGTGCCAGCAGCCCCGGGACAGAAACCGAGCAGTACTTC; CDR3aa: CASSPGTETEQYF
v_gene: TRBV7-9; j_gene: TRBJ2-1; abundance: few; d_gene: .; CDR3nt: TGTGCCAGCAGCTTAGGCCCAGCCCCCAATGAGCAGTTCTTC; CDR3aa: CASSLGPAPNEQFF
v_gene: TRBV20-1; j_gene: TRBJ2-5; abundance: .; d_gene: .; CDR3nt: TGCAGTGCTAGAGACCAGTACGGTTGGACCCAGTACTTC; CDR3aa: CSARDQYGWTQYF